Following are 16 T cell receptor beta chains from one sample sequenced in a study of blood T cell repertoires in COVID-19. Here immunoSEQ multiplex PCR was the method, and the copy in TCRdb shows in-frame clones only, minus some. In the table there are 250,000 to 300,000 clones, roughly 91% of which are singletons. The sample comprised PBMCs or T cells enriched from blood (not recorded which). Receptors were obtained from a middle-aged woman with acute COVID-19.

In its sample, this clone was seen once. The V and J genes are TRBV5-6 and TRBJ2-7; tentatively, D is TRBD1 (6 bases). Looked up from germline, CDR1 is SGHDT and CDR2 is YYEEEE. V was pared by 0 bases and J by 4 bases, with 23 bases between. The CDR3 runs to 18 residues. CDR3 DNA sequence: TGTGCCAGCAGCTTGGCACAGGGTTTTGGGCCTACGGGATACGAGCAGTACTTC. Translation: CASSLAQGFGPTGYEQYF.

The rearrangement uses TRBV5-1 and TRBJ1-6; D is ambiguous. CDR1 is SGHRS, CDR2 YFSETQ, per germline. V lost 5 bases to trimming and J lost 4 bases, with 7 bases between them. CDR3 length: 13 amino acids. DNA for the CDR3: TGCGCCAGCAGTTTAGATTATAATTCACCCCTCCACTTT. Protein product: CASSLDYNSPLHF.

The rearrangement joins TRBV2 to TRBJ1-5, with TRBD1 matching over 7 bases. The CDR3 sequence is 15 residues long. Germline V lookup: CDR1 SNHLY, CDR2 FYNNEI. V gave up 6 bases and J gave up 3 bases; unmatched junction bases: 8. CDR3 in DNA: TGTGCCAGCAGGGAACAGGGGATGGCCAATCAGCCCCAGCATTTT. Amino acids: CASREQGMANQPQHF.

V usage is TRBV9 and J usage is TRBJ2-1; TRBD2 might be the D (6 bases). CDR3 length: 16 residues. Per the germline V gene, CDR1 is SGDLS and CDR2 is YYNGEE. The V end was cut by 6 bases, the J end by 7 bases, with 23 bases between. The DNA for the CDR3 is TGTGCCAGCACCAAAGATGGGGGGTTGGAGGCAAATGAGCAGTTCTTC. Its protein is CASTKDGGLEANEQFF.

This chain connects TRBV11-3 to TRBJ1-6, with D maybe TRBD1 (6 bases). The germline CDR1 and CDR2 sequences are SGHNT and YENEEA. Trimming took off 4 bases at V and 10 bases at J, with 14 bases between the two ends. CDR3 size: 14 residues. CDR3 protein: CASSSIRGESPLHF. The CDR3 DNA reads as TGTGCCAGCAGCTCCATCAGGGGAGAATCACCCCTCCACTTT.

The CDR3: CASSWDRAANEKLFF. The CDR3 coding sequence is TGTGCCAGCAGCTGGGACAGGGCGGCTAATGAAAAACTGTTTTTT. This chain uses TRBV5-6 with TRBJ1-4; 9 nucleotides agree with TRBD1. The germline CDR1 and CDR2 sequences are SGHDT and YYEEEE. Trimming at V came to 3 bases and at J to 3 bases, leaving 3 bases not matched to a gene. This CDR3 has 15 amino acids.

The chain uses TRBV19 and TRBJ1-1; possible D gene TRBD1, 6 bases. The CDR3 has 13 residues. Trimming took 6 bases from V and 10 from J, leaving 18 bases between them. The V gene's germline CDR1 is LNHDA and CDR2 SQIVND (reference sequence). This CDR3 reads CASRNRVGLGAFF. The DNA for the CDR3 is TGTGCCAGTAGGAACAGGGTCGGTCTTGGAGCTTTCTTT.

The chain carries TRBV6-5 and TRBJ2-1, with D unresolved. The length of the CDR3 is 14 residues. The V gene's germline CDR1 is MNHEY and CDR2 SVGAGI. Trimming took 8 bases from V and 0 from J, leaving 11 bases between them. DNA for the CDR3: TGTGCCAGCCTTTCCAGTGACTCCTACAATGAGCAGTTCTTC. It codes for CASLSSDSYNEQFF.

This chain uses TRBV28 with TRBJ2-2; 11 bases line up with TRBD1. The V gene's germline CDR1 is MDHEN and CDR2 SYDVKM. The CDR3 is 16 residues long. V was pared by 4 bases and J by 5 bases, with 6 bases of the junction left unmatched. The CDR3 DNA is TGTGCCAGCAGTTCGACCGGGACAGGGGGAACCGGGGAGCTGTTTTTT. As protein: CASSSTGTGGTGELFF.

The rearrangement joins TRBV7-9 to TRBJ2-7; 15 bases are a match to TRBD2. This CDR3 contains 16 residues. From germline, CDR1 is SEHNR and CDR2 FQNEAQ (reference sequence). The J segment lost 6 bases and the V segment lost 5 bases, leaving 8 bases of the junction unmatched. CDR3 sequence reads: CASSGKGLAGGGEQYF. DNA for the CDR3: TGTGCCAGCAGCGGTAAGGGACTAGCGGGAGGAGGCGAGCAGTACTTC.

CDR3 residues: CASSPQPRPGQGAYEQYF. The CDR3 nucleotides read TGTGCCAGCAGCCCGCAACCCCGACCGGGACAGGGGGCCTACGAGCAGTACTTC. The chain joins TRBV3-1 (or the pseudogene TRBV3-2) to TRBJ2-7; TRBD1 aligns across 11 bases. This CDR3 is 18 amino acids long. The V gene end was trimmed by 4 bases and the J gene end by 2 bases; junction bases not matched to a gene: 13. Germline V lookup: CDR1 LGHDT, CDR2 YNNKEL (reference sequence).

This sequence joins TRBV5-4 and TRBJ2-6; 15 nucleotides match TRBD2. This CDR3 has 17 residues. Per germline, CDR1 SGHNT and CDR2 YYREEE (reference sequence). Trimming took 4 bases from V and 2 from J; bases not matched to a gene: 1. CDR3 region: CASSGLAGGTGANVLTF. CDR3 in DNA: TGTGCCAGCAGCGGACTAGCGGGAGGGACTGGGGCCAACGTCCTGACTTTC.

This clone has a single count. V is TRBV4-1 and J is TRBJ2-1, with D tentatively TRBD2 (7 bases). Germline values: CDR1 MGHRA, CDR2 YSYEKL. The CDR3 covers 17 residues. Trimming removed 5 bases from V and 2 bases from J, with 19 bases in between. The CDR3 nucleotides are TGCGCCAGCAGCGTAACACCCGGGGGGCCTACCTACAATGAGCAGTTCTTC. This gives the protein CASSVTPGGPTYNEQFF.

V and J are TRBV5-4 and TRBJ2-3; TRBD2 matches 11 bases. The CDR3 consists of 16 residues. The germline CDR1 and CDR2 sequences are SGHNT and YYREEE (reference sequence). Losses at the gene ends were 4 bases for V and 6 bases for J; bases not matched to a gene: 10. CDR3 sequence (DNA): TGTGCCAGCAGCGAATTAGCGGGAGGGCCGCGGGATACGCAGTATTTT. Protein product: CASSELAGGPRDTQYF. Filled out from reference TRBV5-4 and TRBJ2-3, the complete variable domain reads ETGVTQSPTHLIKTRGQQVTLRCSSQSGHNTVSWYQQALGQGPQFIFQYYREEENGRGNFPPRFSGLQFPNYSSELNVNALELDDSALYLCASSELAGGPRDTQYFGPGTRLTVL.

In DNA, the CDR3 is TGTGCCAGCAGCCCTAGGACTAGCGGGGGACAACAAGAGACCCAGTACTTC. Amino acids: CASSPRTSGGQQETQYF. The chain couples TRBV3-1 (or the pseudogene TRBV3-2) to TRBJ2-5; 13 bases line up with TRBD2. CDR3 length: 17 residues. CDR1 LGHDT and CDR2 YNNKEL come from the germline V gene (reference sequence). The junction had 7 bases not matched to a gene; V was cut back by 4 bases and J by 2 bases.

This clone was counted a single time. This rearrangement joins TRBV11-3 to TRBJ1-2; 7 nucleotides match TRBD1. The CDR3 spans 15 residues. In germline, CDR1 is SGHNT, CDR2 YENEEA. V lost 1 base, J lost 1 base, and 3 bases stayed unmatched. The CDR3 region has the DNA TGTGCCAGCAGCTTAGTGCCAGGGGGTAACTATGGCTACACCTTC. It encodes CASSLVPGGNYGYTF.